The 25 T cell receptor beta chains below all came from one sample that was sequenced in a study of T cells in Graves' hyperthyroidism and ophthalmopathy. Amplification of TCR beta CDR3 regions used RNA as the template. The HTBI primer set drove a first-round RT-PCR of the TCR CDR3. TCRdb passed the multiplex PCR reads through MiXCR, listing each CDR3 protein once. The sample carries about 700,000 distinct CDR3 sequences, around 15% recorded once. Sequencing used blood. These receptors came from a woman aged 18-29 years with Graves' hyperthyroidism.

The chain employs TRBV29-1 and TRBJ1-6; D uncertain. Germline V CDR1 and CDR2: SQVTM, ANQGSEA. V lost 6 bases and J lost 7, with 10 bases in between. There are 12 residues in the CDR3. The CDR3 spells CSVGDRNSPLHF. As DNA, the CDR3 is TGCAGCGTGGGAGACCGGAATTCACCCCTCCACTTT.

This clonotype was counted many times. The gene calls are TRBV28 and TRBJ1-1, with a weak D call TRBD1 (5 bases). This CDR3 is 14 amino acids long. CDR1 MDHEN and CDR2 SYDVKM come from the germline V gene. The V end was cut by 0 bases, the J end by 4 bases, with 9 bases between. CDR3 nucleotide sequence: TGTGCCAGCAGTTTATGGGGGGTTGGCACTGAAGCTTTCTTT. This encodes CASSLWGVGTEAFF.

V is TRBV27 and J is TRBJ2-7; unclear D gene. Trimming removed 7 bases at V and 3 bases at J, with 19 bases between. CDR3 size: 15 residues. The V gene's germline CDR1 is MNHEY and CDR2 SMNVEV (reference sequence). The CDR3 nucleotides are TGTGCCAGCACCCCTTTGGCAGGATTGGGCTACGAGCAGTACTTC. Its protein is CASTPLAGLGYEQYF.

This clonotype has ten or more counts. The chain combines TRBV3-1 with TRBJ2-3; D not certain. CDR3 length equals 14 residues. Germline V gene sequence: CDR1 LGHDT, CDR2 YNNKEL (reference sequence). The V and J ends lost 2 bases and 2 bases respectively, with 8 bases between them. CDR3 DNA sequence: TGTGCCAGCAGCCAAACGGCGGCCACAGATACGCAGTATTTT. It codes for CASSQTAATDTQYF.

This chain links TRBV4-1 with TRBJ1-5, with TRBD1 matching over 7 bases. Germline V CDR1 and CDR2: MGHRA, YSYEKL. V shed 3 bases, J shed 7 bases, and the junction held 12 bases outside the gene matches. The CDR3 length is 16 residues. The CDR3 spells CASSHPRGAPGQPQHF. CDR3 DNA sequence: TGCGCCAGCAGCCATCCCAGGGGGGCTCCCGGCCAGCCCCAGCATTTT.

With regard to this clonotype: Being one base from a much bigger clone, this may be a read error. V is TRBV2 and J is TRBJ1-1; D remains unclear. This CDR3 is 13 amino acids long. CDR1 SNHLY and CDR2 FYNNEI come from the germline V gene. CDR3 sequence: CASTLARNTGAFF. The CDR3 DNA follows: TGTGCCAGCACCCTAGCAAGGAACACTGGAGCTTTCTTT.

This rearrangement joins TRBV2 to TRBJ2-7; D unclear. The germline CDR1 and CDR2 sequences are SNHLY and FYNNEI. The V and J ends lost 4 bases and 2 bases respectively, with 12 bases between them. The CDR3 contains 14 residues. CDR3 nucleotides: TGTGCCAGCAGTGTGGTCAGGCTGGCCTACGAGCAGTACTTC. It yields the protein CASSVVRLAYEQYF.

The sample holds a few counts of this clonotype. V usage is TRBV7-9 and J usage is TRBJ2-7; 11 bases fit TRBD2. The CDR3 length is 15 residues. With V trimmed by 1 base and J by 4 bases, 3 bases remained unmatched. Germline-derived CDR1 and CDR2 are SEHNR and FQNEAQ (reference sequence). The CDR3 DNA sequence: TGTGCCAGCAGCTTAGAGGGACTAGCGGTGTACGAGCAGTACTTC. As protein: CASSLEGLAVYEQYF.

This clonotype was picked up many times. The chain carries TRBV9 and TRBJ2-2; D not resolved. Germline CDR1 reads SGDLS; CDR2 reads YYNGEE. V lost 3 bases to trimming and J lost 3 bases, with 9 bases between them. The CDR3 has 14 residues. The CDR3 DNA follows: TGTGCCAGCAGCGCTGATCCAGACACCGGGGAGCTGTTTTTT. It yields the protein CASSADPDTGELFF. The complete variable domain, with remaining parts taken from reference TRBV9 and TRBJ2-2, reads DSGVTQTPKHLITATGQRVTLRCSPRSGDLSVYWYQQSLDQGLQFLIQYYNGEERAKGNILERFSAQQFPDLHSELNLSSLELGDSALYFCASSADPDTGELFFGEGSRLTVL.

In this sample, this clonotype turned up many times. The rearrangement joins TRBV19 to TRBJ2-1; D is perhaps TRBD2 (6 bases). The germline V gene encodes CDR1 LNHDA and CDR2 SQIVND (reference sequence). V was pared by 5 bases and J by 5 bases, with 10 bases between. The CDR3 is 13 residues long. CDR3 in amino acids: CASSRPGDNEQFF. As DNA, the CDR3 is TGTGCCAGTAGTCGCCCGGGGGACAATGAGCAGTTCTTC. The variable domain in full, completed from reference TRBV19 and TRBJ2-1, reads DGGITQSPKYLFRKEGQNVTLSCEQNLNHDAMYWYRQDPGQGLRLIYYSQIVNDFQKGDIAEGYSVSREKKESFPLTVTSAQKNPTAFYLCASSRPGDNEQFFGPGTRLTVL.

This chain links TRBV4-2 with TRBJ2-1; 13 positions agree with TRBD2. Germline CDR1 and CDR2: LGHNA and YNFKEQ. The CDR3 loop spans 16 amino acids. J was trimmed by 7 bases and V by 0 bases; bases with no gene match: 3. CDR3 protein: CASSQDTLAGGNEQFF. The CDR3 coding sequence is TGTGCCAGCAGCCAAGATACACTAGCGGGAGGGAATGAGCAGTTCTTC.

This clonotype was seen at least ten times. The chain carries TRBV27 and TRBJ2-1; 8 nucleotides match TRBD2. The CDR3 has 14 amino acids. Germline CDR1 and CDR2: MNHEY and SMNVEV (reference sequence). J gave up 5 bases and V 8 bases, and 8 bases lay outside the gene matches. This chain's CDR3 is CASASGGPHNEQFF. Here the CDR3 DNA reads TGTGCCAGCGCCTCGGGAGGGCCCCACAATGAGCAGTTCTTC.

Regarding this clonotype: A read error may explain this, as a much larger clone is one base away. This chain connects TRBV20-1 to TRBJ2-1, with a tentative D call TRBD2 (6 bases). Deletions cut 4 bases from V and 3 bases from J, with 10 bases between. Germline loops: CDR1 DFQATT, CDR2 SNEGSKA (reference sequence). The CDR3 spans 13 residues. CDR3 nucleotides: TGCAGTGCTATTAGCGGAGACTACAATGAGCAGTTCTTC. It is translated as CSAISGDYNEQFF.

In its sample, this clonotype was seen many times. The chain uses TRBV28 and TRBJ2-7; 7 bases map to TRBD1. The CDR3 length is 15 residues. Unmatched junction bases numbered 7, after V lost 2 bases and J lost 3 bases. Germline loops: CDR1 MDHEN, CDR2 SYDVKM. The DNA for the CDR3 is TGTGCCAGCAGTTTAGTCCGGACAGGTATCTACGAGCAGTACTTC. Translating gives CASSLVRTGIYEQYF. The full variable domain, completed using reference TRBV28 and TRBJ2-7, is DVKVTQSSRYLVKRTGEKVFLECVQDMDHENMFWYRQDPGLGLRLIYFSYDVKMKEKGDIPEGYSVSREKKERFSLILESASTNQTSMYLCASSLVRTGIYEQYFGPGTRLTVT.

There are many counts of this clonotype. The rearrangement uses TRBV5-5 and TRBJ2-7; D possibly corresponds to TRBD2 (5 bases). Trimming removed 1 base at V and 5 bases at J, with 13 bases between. Germline assignment: CDR1 SGHKS and CDR2 YYEKEE (reference sequence). The CDR3 sequence is 14 residues long. In DNA form, the CDR3 reads TGTGCCAGCAGCTTGCTTGGAGGTGGGAACGAGCAGTACTTC. This gives the protein CASSLLGGGNEQYF.

The rearrangement joins TRBV4-2 to TRBJ1-4; D gene ambiguous. Germline CDR1 and CDR2: LGHNA and YNFKEQ. There are 16 residues in the CDR3. V was shortened by 1 base and J by 5 bases, with 14 bases between the two germline ends. The CDR3 protein is CASSQGLGSTNEKLFF. CDR3 coding DNA: TGTGCCAGCAGCCAAGGTTTAGGCAGTACCAATGAAAAACTGTTTTTT.

V and J are TRBV10-1 and TRBJ1-5, with TRBD1 matching over 7 bases. The CDR3 is made up of 15 amino acids. Unmatched junction bases numbered 9, after V lost 7 bases and J lost 3 bases. CDR1 is WNHNN, CDR2 SYGVQD, per germline (reference sequence). The CDR3 reads CASTLSDRNNQPQHF. The DNA for the CDR3 is TGCGCCAGCACCCTTTCGGACAGGAACAATCAGCCCCAGCATTTT.

The rearrangement links TRBV6-5 to TRBJ2-1; TRBD2 matches at 9 bases. Germline V gene lookup returns CDR1 MNHEY and CDR2 SVGAGI. Trimming took 2 bases from V and 3 from J; bases not matched to a gene: 5. There are 16 residues in the CDR3. The CDR3 DNA reads TGTGCCAGCAGTTACGGGCTAGCGGGATTCTACAATGAGCAGTTCTTC. This encodes CASSYGLAGFYNEQFF.

This clonotype was seen repeatedly, ten times or more. J is TRBJ2-5 and V is TRBV11-2, with TRBD2 as a possible D gene (6 bases). Germline assignment: CDR1 SGHAT and CDR2 FQNNGV. Trimming left V 2 bases short and J 4 bases short, with 14 bases between. This CDR3 comprises 15 residues. CDR3 region: CASSLRGGGRETQYF. The CDR3 DNA sequence: TGTGCCAGCAGCTTAAGAGGTGGAGGGCGAGAGACCCAGTACTTC.

This clonotype was observed a handful of times. This chain connects TRBV2 to TRBJ1-5; D is ambiguous. The CDR3 is made up of 13 amino acids. Per the germline V gene, CDR1 is SNHLY and CDR2 is FYNNEI. The V and J ends lost 6 bases and 10 bases respectively, with 16 bases between them. In DNA form, the CDR3 reads TGTGCCAGCAGACCTACAGCCCTAGTACCCCAGCATTTT. Its translation is CASRPTALVPQHF.

This clonotype was counted at least ten times. The V and J genes are TRBV2 and TRBJ1-6; D possibly corresponds to TRBD1 (5 bases). The germline gives CDR1 SNHLY, CDR2 FYNNEI. The CDR3 has 13 amino acids. The V end was cut by 2 bases, the J end by 11 bases, with 10 bases between. This CDR3 reads CASSERRVTPLHF. Written as DNA, the CDR3 is TGTGCCAGCAGTGAACGCAGGGTAACACCCCTCCACTTT. Based on the CDR3 plus reference TRBV2 and TRBJ1-6, the full variable domain is EPEVTQTPSHQVTQMGQEVILRCVPISNHLYFYWYRQILGQKVEFLVSFYNNEISEKSEIFDDQFSVERPDGSNFTLKIRSTKLEDSAMYFCASSERRVTPLHFGNGTRLTVT.

This clonotype has more than one count but fewer than ten. The chain joins TRBV20-1 to TRBJ2-1, with 13 bases matching TRBD2. The ends lost 5 bases at V and 5 bases at J; junction bases unmatched: 3. The V gene's germline CDR1 is DFQATT and CDR2 SNEGSKA (reference sequence). The CDR3 contains 14 residues. The CDR3 sequence is CSAPLAGGNNEQFF. The DNA for the CDR3 is TGCAGTGCTCCACTAGCGGGAGGGAACAATGAGCAGTTCTTC.

This rearrangement joins TRBV11-2 to TRBJ2-7, with 9 bases aligning to TRBD1. CDR3 size: 17 residues. In germline, CDR1 is SGHAT, CDR2 FQNNGV. V trimming: 5 bases; J trimming: 2 bases; junction bases outside the gene matches: 13. The CDR3: CASSHFLGTGPTYEQYF. CDR3 sequence (DNA): TGTGCCAGCAGCCACTTTCTTGGGACAGGGCCGACCTACGAGCAGTACTTC.

This clonotype showed up many times. The chain has TRBV11-2 and TRBJ1-2, with 12 nucleotides matching TRBD1. CDR3 length equals 17 residues. V dropped 4 bases and J dropped 3; count of bases not matched to a gene: 9. The germline V gene encodes CDR1 SGHAT and CDR2 FQNNGV. CDR3 in amino acids: CASSSSGTGGKDYGYTF. The CDR3 DNA reads TGTGCCAGCAGCTCTTCCGGGACAGGGGGCAAAGACTATGGCTACACCTTC.

This clonotype has a handful of counts. The rearrangement links TRBV18 to TRBJ1-1; D is perhaps TRBD1 (5 bases). V was trimmed by 2 bases and J by 11 bases, leaving 9 bases between them. The CDR3 runs 11 residues. Germline V gene sequence: CDR1 KGHSH, CDR2 LQKENI. The CDR3 DNA reads as TGTGCCAGCTCACCAGGACATGGGGCTTTCTTT. Its protein product is CASSPGHGAFF.